A single sample is the source of the 21 T cell receptor beta chains below, sequenced in a study of Ad26.COV2.S vaccination and SARS-CoV-2 variants. Treatment denoted: some 20 received Ad26.COV2.S at low or high dose, single or two shots; roughly 5 received placebo; per-sample allocation not given. Samples analyzed were those drawn on day 63 after the first vaccine or placebo injection. The data were produced by immunoSEQ multiplex PCR, yet TCRdb's version contains in-frame clones alone and is incomplete. The data show over 300,000 clones, with approximately 83% seen just once and around 7.3% held by the top ten. The source was peripheral blood, collected in a trial of Ad26.COV2.S vaccine versus placebo. Source of these receptors: a person aged 18-60 years who received the Ad26.COV2.S COVID-19 vaccine or a placebo.

The rearrangement joins TRBV9 to TRBJ1-5; tentatively, D is TRBD1 (5 bases). The CDR3 has 12 residues. Germline V lookup: CDR1 SGDLS, CDR2 YYNGEE. Trimming removed 3 bases at V and 9 bases at J, with 10 bases between. This chain's CDR3 is CASSGHGGPQHF. As DNA, the CDR3 is TGTGCCAGCAGCGGTCATGGGGGGCCCCAGCATTTT.

V is TRBV7-3 and J is TRBJ2-1, with 9 bases aligning to TRBD2. From germline, CDR1 is SGHTA and CDR2 FQGTGA. With V trimmed by 4 bases and J by 3 bases, 4 bases remained unmatched. This CDR3 is 15 amino acids long. CDR3 amino acids: CASSSLAGNYNEQFF. Here the CDR3 DNA reads TGTGCCAGCAGCTCCCTAGCGGGGAACTACAATGAGCAGTTCTTC.

This clone was observed once. The chain uses TRBV7-3 and TRBJ2-6; D is uncertain. Deletions cut 10 bases from V and 4 bases from J, with 8 bases between. Per germline, CDR1 SGHTA and CDR2 FQGTGA. The CDR3 totals 12 residues. DNA of the CDR3: TGTGCCACCGGGTCCGGGGCCAACGTCCTGACTTTC. Translated, it gives CATGSGANVLTF.

This clone was counted a few times. V is TRBV19 and J is TRBJ1-6; D not resolved. CDR1 LNHDA and CDR2 SQIVND come from the germline V gene (reference sequence). Trimming removed 4 bases at V and 6 bases at J, with 13 bases between. The CDR3 has 15 amino acids. The CDR3 nucleotides read TGTGCCAGTAGTAATTTACGACTTCTTAATTCACCCCTCCACTTT. It translates to CASSNLRLLNSPLHF.

This clone was recorded a few times. The V and J genes are TRBV5-6 and TRBJ2-1, with 10 bases that match TRBD2. There are 14 residues in the CDR3. Per germline, CDR1 SGHDT and CDR2 YYEEEE. J was trimmed by 13 bases and V by 7 bases; bases with no gene match: 14. The CDR3 DNA reads TGTGCCAGCGGGAATAAGGGACTAGCGACAGATCAGTTCTTC. It translates to CASGNKGLATDQFF.

This chain uses TRBV4-1 with TRBJ1-1; D uncertain. The germline V gene encodes CDR1 MGHRA and CDR2 YSYEKL. The V and J ends lost 0 bases and 3 bases respectively, with 8 bases between them. The CDR3 length is 14 residues. The CDR3 DNA is TGCGCCAGCAGCCAAGAAAGCGGATACACTGAAGCTTTCTTT. Translation gives CASSQESGYTEAFF.

This clone showed up just once. The V and J genes are TRBV7-6 and TRBJ2-2; either TRBD1 or TRBD2 may fit D (5 bases each). CDR1 is SGHVS, CDR2 FNYEAQ, per germline. The CDR3 runs to 15 residues. V was cut by 5 bases and J by 5 bases, with 15 bases left in between. CDR3 residues: CASSGGVIPTGELFF. The CDR3, as DNA: TGTGCCAGCAGCGGGGGAGTAATCCCGACCGGGGAGCTGTTTTTT.

V is TRBV27 and J is TRBJ2-2, with a weak D call TRBD2 (6 bases). Germline V CDR1 and CDR2: MNHEY, SMNVEV (reference sequence). The V end was cut by 2 bases, the J end by 4 bases, with 8 bases between. This CDR3 comprises 14 residues. The CDR3: CASSLLGGTGELFF. Written as DNA, the CDR3 is TGTGCCAGCAGTTTACTGGGGGGCACCGGGGAGCTGTTTTTT.

For the CDR3, the DNA is TGTGCCAGCAGTTCGGGGACAGGCCTTGAAGCTTTCTTT. Amino acid sequence: CASSSGTGLEAFF. The rearrangement joins TRBV27 to TRBJ1-1; TRBD1 matches 8 bases. The trim removed 4 bases at V and 7 bases at J, leaving 5 bases unmatched. Looked up from germline, CDR1 is MNHEY and CDR2 is SMNVEV (reference sequence). The CDR3 totals 13 residues.

This clone was observed a handful of times. The chain joins TRBV4-3 to TRBJ1-6; D may be TRBD1 (6 bases). This CDR3 region has 13 residues. The V gene's germline CDR1 is LGHNA and CDR2 YSLEER. V was pared by 4 bases and J by 7 bases, with 8 bases between. The CDR3 nucleotides read TGCGCCAGCAGCCCAAGGGGGAATTCACCCCTCCACTTT. It is translated as CASSPRGNSPLHF.

The chain recombines TRBV30 with TRBJ2-2, with 10 nucleotides matching TRBD2. With V trimmed by 0 bases and J by 3 bases, 13 bases remained unmatched. This CDR3 is 19 amino acids long. Germline V gene data show CDR1 as GTSNPN and CDR2 as SVGIG (reference sequence). CDR3 residues: CAWSVSELSGRADTGELFF. The CDR3 coding sequence is TGTGCCTGGAGTGTTTCCGAGTTAAGCGGGAGGGCCGACACCGGGGAGCTGTTTTTT. The whole variable domain, filled in from reference TRBV30 and TRBJ2-2, reads SQTIHQWPATLVQPVGSPLSLECTVEGTSNPNLYWYRQAAGRGLQLLFYSVGIGQISSEVPQNLSASRPQDRQFILSSKKLLLSDSGFYLCAWSVSELSGRADTGELFFGEGSRLTVL.

The V gene is TRBV7-3, the J gene TRBJ2-3; D remains ambiguous. The CDR3 consists of 14 residues. Trimming removed 0 bases from V and 5 bases from J, with 9 bases in between. Germline V lookup: CDR1 SGHTA, CDR2 FQGTGA. The CDR3 protein is CASSLTIGGDTQYF. The CDR3 DNA follows: TGTGCCAGCAGCTTAACTATAGGTGGAGATACGCAGTATTTT. Supplemented by reference TRBV7-3 and TRBJ2-3, the full variable domain reads GAGVSQTPSNKVTEKGKYVELRCDPISGHTALYWYRQSLGQGPEFLIYFQGTGAADDSGLPNDRFFAVRPEGSVSTLKIQRTERGDSAVYLCASSLTIGGDTQYFGPGTRLTVL.

This chain links TRBV5-5 with TRBJ2-7; D possibly matches TRBD1 or TRBD2 (5 bases each). V was trimmed by 3 bases and J by 7 bases, leaving 17 bases between them. Germline CDR1 is SGHKS and CDR2 is YYEKEE (reference sequence). CDR3 length: 14 amino acids. The CDR3 reads CASSWGGPRREQYF. Written as DNA, the CDR3 is TGTGCCAGCAGCTGGGGCGGGCCCAGGAGGGAGCAGTACTTC.

V usage is TRBV5-4 and J usage is TRBJ1-2, with TRBD1 as a possible D gene (6 bases). The ends were cut back, 0 bases at V and 5 bases at J, with 8 bases in the middle. This CDR3 comprises 13 residues. From germline, CDR1 is SGHNT and CDR2 YYREEE (reference sequence). CDR3 sequence: CASSLGTAYGYTF. The DNA of the CDR3 is TGTGCCAGCAGCTTGGGGACAGCTTATGGCTACACCTTC.

The CDR3 DNA follows: TGTGCCAGCAGCTTAGCAGACCCTGTCATCTATGGCTACACCTTC. It is translated as CASSLADPVIYGYTF. V usage is TRBV7-2 and J usage is TRBJ1-2; unclear D gene. Trimming left V 0 bases short and J 4 bases short, with 12 bases between. This CDR3 has 15 amino acids. Looked up from germline, CDR1 is SGHTA and CDR2 is FQGNSA.

About this clone: The DNA is omitted, as the CDR3 cannot be located on it reliably, and the CDR3 follows TCRdb's listing. The genes are TRBV7-2 and TRBJ2-7. Germline-derived CDR1 and CDR2 are SGHTA and FQGNSA. The CDR3 totals 12 residues, both ends included. The CDR3 spells CASSLVGLGTYF.

The chain is built from TRBV5-4 and TRBJ2-1, with TRBD2 as a possible D gene (5 bases). The V gene lost 0 bases and the J gene lost 15 bases, with 16 bases spanning the gap. Germline V gene sequence: CDR1 SGHNT, CDR2 YYREEE (reference sequence). CDR3 size: 13 residues. The CDR3 region is CASSLGSGIGWFF. The CDR3 DNA sequence: TGTGCCAGCAGCTTGGGGAGCGGCATTGGGTGGTTCTTC.

The chain uses TRBV7-3 and TRBJ1-2; the match to TRBD1 covers 7 bases. The length of the CDR3 is 12 residues. The J segment lost 6 bases and the V segment lost 5 bases, leaving 3 bases of the junction unmatched. Germline V lookup: CDR1 SGHTA, CDR2 FQGTGA. CDR3 sequence: CASSAGTDGYTF. CDR3 nucleotides: TGTGCCAGCAGCGCCGGGACAGATGGCTACACCTTC.

V is TRBV9 and J is TRBJ2-5; no firm D call. CDR1 and CDR2 (germline): SGDLS, YYNGEE. The CDR3 is made up of 13 amino acids. Trimming took off 4 bases at V and 5 bases at J, with 12 bases between the two ends. The DNA of the CDR3 is TGTGCCAGCAGCCGTAGACTGAGGGAGACCCAGTACTTC. As protein: CASSRRLRETQYF.

The genes are TRBV19 and TRBJ2-7, with D unclear. This CDR3 spans 13 amino acids. V was trimmed by 2 bases and J by 4 bases, leaving 9 bases between them. Germline lookup yields CDR1 LNHDA and CDR2 SQIVND (reference sequence). This chain's CDR3 is CASSITVLYEQYF. CDR3 DNA: TGTGCCAGTAGTATAACCGTTTTATACGAGCAGTACTTC.

The chain couples TRBV4-3 to TRBJ2-2; D gene unclear. Germline CDR1 LGHNA, CDR2 YSLEER. Trimming left V 0 bases short and J 6 bases short, with 20 bases between. The CDR3 length is 18 residues. CDR3 amino acids: CASSQDTQGQLDAGELFF. The CDR3 coding sequence is TGCGCCAGCAGCCAAGATACCCAAGGCCAGCTAGACGCCGGGGAGCTGTTTTTT.